The 22 T cell receptor beta chains below all came from one sample that was sequenced in a study of T cell repertoires in cytomegalovirus infection. TCRdb re-derived calls from the reads in MiXCR, one entry per CDR3 protein. The table lists some 800,000 distinct CDR3 sequences, almost 30% of them singletons, with roughly 14% in the top ten. Their antigens are not known. Sequences were derived from cultured CD8+ T cells from PBMCs, sampled from culture after CMV antigen stimulation. The receptors shown here come from a human donor in good health (CMV status not recorded). Some clones in this sample may be carry-over from other donors' samples.

The sample holds a few counts of this clonotype. The genes are TRBV7-9 and TRBJ2-5; 8 bases match TRBD1. The CDR3 is made up of 14 amino acids. CDR1 SEHNR and CDR2 FQNEAQ come from the germline V gene (reference sequence). The J segment lost 5 bases and the V segment lost 5 bases, leaving 7 bases of the junction unmatched. The CDR3 bases are TGTGCCAGCAGCGGACGACAGGGGCGGGAGACCCAGTACTTC. Amino acid sequence: CASSGRQGRETQYF.

The J gene is TRBJ1-3, the V gene TRBV20-1; no clear D. This CDR3 has 16 amino acids. V lost 0 bases to trimming and J lost 0 bases, with 12 bases between them. CDR1 is DFQATT and CDR2 is SNEGSKA in the germline V gene (reference sequence). The CDR3 DNA sequence: TGCAGTGCTAGAGACCCGGACCACCTCTCTGGAAACACCATATATTTT. Protein: CSARDPDHLSGNTIYF.

The CDR3 spells CASKEGRGNYGYTF. CDR3 sequence (DNA): TGTGCCAGCAAAGAGGGCAGGGGAAACTATGGCTACACCTTC. The gene calls are TRBV2 and TRBJ1-2; the D gene is possibly TRBD1 (6 bases). The CDR3 runs to 14 residues. Trimming removed 7 bases at V and 2 bases at J, with 14 bases between. CDR1 and CDR2 from the germline V gene are SNHLY and FYNNEI. Looking up the rest from reference TRBV2 and TRBJ1-2 gives the full variable domain: EPEVTQTPSHQVTQMGQEVILRCVPISNHLYFYWYRQILGQKVEFLVSFYNNEISEKSEIFDDQFSVERPDGSNFTLKIRSTKLEDSAMYFCASKEGRGNYGYTFGSGTRLTVV.

The chain links TRBV7-4 to TRBJ1-2; a weak D match, TRBD1 (6 bases). The CDR3 loop spans 13 amino acids. In germline, CDR1 is SGHVT, CDR2 SQSDAQ. V was pared by 10 bases and J by 4 bases, with 16 bases between. The CDR3 loop is CATGWGLLYGYTF. The CDR3 coding sequence is TGTGCCACCGGGTGGGGGCTGCTCTATGGCTACACCTTC.

This clonotype was detected only a few times. The V and J genes are TRBV7-9 and TRBJ2-7, with TRBD1 matching 9 bases. Germline loops: CDR1 SEHNR, CDR2 FQNEAQ (reference sequence). The CDR3 is 18 residues long. Unmatched junction bases numbered 12, after V lost 1 base and J lost 2 bases. The CDR3 here is CASSLVDRGTRLTYEQYV. Here the CDR3 DNA reads TGTGCCAGCAGCTTAGTGGACAGGGGCACCAGATTAACCTACGAGCAGTACGTC.

This clonotype was counted ten times or more. The chain is built from TRBV6-1 and TRBJ2-7; D may be TRBD1 (6 bases). This CDR3 comprises 13 residues. V lost 4 bases and J 0 bases, leaving 7 bases between the germline ends. Germline V CDR1 and CDR2: MNHNS, SASEGT. The CDR3 here is CASSGRGSYEQYV. The CDR3 region has the DNA TGTGCCAGCAGTGGCAGGGGCTCCTACGAGCAGTACGTC.

This clonotype was found many times. The CDR3 sequence is CASSLDLPGELFF. For the CDR3, the DNA is TGTGCCAGCAGCTTAGACCTCCCCGGGGAGCTGTTTTTT. V is TRBV7-2 and J is TRBJ2-2; D is unclear. CDR1 and CDR2 (germline): SGHTA, FQGNSA. Trimming took off 1 base at V and 6 bases at J, with 6 bases between the two ends. The CDR3 is 13 residues long.

This clonotype came up a few times. The rearrangement links TRBV12-3 or TRBV12-4 to TRBJ2-2, with 13 positions matching TRBD2. The CDR3 has 14 residues. With V trimmed by 5 bases and J by 6 bases, 0 bases remained unmatched. CDR3 DNA: TGTGCCAGCAGTACTAGCGGGGGGGCCGGGGAGCTGTTTTTT. This translates into CASSTSGGAGELFF.

The chain joins TRBV29-1 to TRBJ1-2; D is undetermined. This CDR3 comprises 13 residues. Germline CDR1 and CDR2: SQVTM and ANQGSEA. With 6 bases removed from V and 4 bases from J, the gap between germline ends came to 15 bases. The CDR3, as DNA: TGCAGCGTGCGTTCCCTCCGCCTCTATGGCTACACCTTC. Residues: CSVRSLRLYGYTF.

The chain links TRBV12-3 or TRBV12-4 to TRBJ2-7; maybe TRBD1 (5 bases). Trimming stripped 3 bases from V and 0 bases from J, with 9 bases between. The CDR3 totals 14 residues. Here the CDR3 DNA reads TGTGCCAGCAGTTTTGAGACAGACTCCTACGAGCAGTACTTC. Translation gives CASSFETDSYEQYF.

This clonotype was observed many times. The chain employs TRBV7-8 and TRBJ2-1; TRBD2 matches at 13 bases. This CDR3 has 17 amino acids. The V segment lost 0 bases and the J segment 6 bases; nucleotides outside the gene matches: 5. Germline CDR1 is SGHVS and CDR2 is FQNEAQ. CDR3 bases: TGTGCCAGCAGCTTAGCGACTAGCGGGGGGAATCGCAATGAGCAGTTCTTC. Translating it yields CASSLATSGGNRNEQFF.

In its sample, this clonotype was seen a few times. This chain uses TRBV10-3 with TRBJ1-1, with D unclear. V lost 0 bases and J 11 bases, leaving 7 bases between the germline ends. Germline CDR1 is ENHRY and CDR2 is SYGVKD. CDR3 length: 11 residues. This chain's CDR3 is CAISESVWAFF. In DNA, the CDR3 is TGTGCCATCAGTGAGTCCGTCTGGGCTTTCTTT.

At least ten counts were recorded for this clonotype. The chain has TRBV4-1 and TRBJ1-1; no clear D. There are 14 residues in the CDR3. CDR1 and CDR2 from the germline V gene are MGHRA and YSYEKL. V lost 3 bases to trimming and J lost 1 base, with 9 bases between them. The CDR3 DNA follows: TGCGCCAGCAGCCACAACAGAGCGAACACTGAAGCTTTCTTT. It yields the protein CASSHNRANTEAFF.

This clonotype was seen more than once but under ten times. The V gene is TRBV7-9, the J gene TRBJ1-1, with D uncertain. This CDR3 has 12 amino acids. The germline gives CDR1 SEHNR, CDR2 FQNEAQ (reference sequence). Trimming cost V 2 bases and J 10 bases, with 11 bases left between them. CDR3 bases: TGTGCCAGCAGCTTAAGCGATTCAGGAGCTTTCTTT. As protein: CASSLSDSGAFF.

The rearrangement uses TRBV19 and TRBJ2-1, with D possibly matching TRBD2 (6 bases). The V gene lost 2 bases and the J gene lost 5 bases, with 13 bases spanning the gap. This CDR3 is built from 15 residues. The germline V gene encodes CDR1 LNHDA and CDR2 SQIVND (reference sequence). The CDR3 sequence is CASSITGDGDNEQFF. The CDR3 DNA reads TGTGCCAGTAGTATAACGGGGGACGGTGACAATGAGCAGTTCTTC. Full variable domain (remainder filled in from reference TRBV19 and TRBJ2-1): DGGITQSPKYLFRKEGQNVTLSCEQNLNHDAMYWYRQDPGQGLRLIYYSQIVNDFQKGDIAEGYSVSREKKESFPLTVTSAQKNPTAFYLCASSITGDGDNEQFFGPGTRLTVL.

This rearrangement joins TRBV7-8 to TRBJ2-3; 7 positions match TRBD2. Germline lookup yields CDR1 SGHVS and CDR2 FQNEAQ. The junction had 2 bases not matched to a gene; V was cut back by 1 base and J by 1 base. There are 15 residues in the CDR3. CDR3 loop: CASSLDAGGTDTQYF. The CDR3 DNA reads TGTGCCAGCAGCTTAGATGCGGGGGGCACAGATACGCAGTATTTT.

The rearrangement links TRBV5-4 to TRBJ2-5; 11 positions match TRBD2. The length of the CDR3 is 22 residues. The ends lost 0 bases at V and 5 bases at J; junction bases unmatched: 24. Per germline, CDR1 SGHNT and CDR2 YYREEE (reference sequence). CDR3 loop: CASSLEALGISGGALDSETQYF. In nucleotides, the CDR3 is TGTGCCAGCAGCTTGGAGGCACTCGGGATTAGCGGGGGGGCTTTGGATTCGGAGACCCAGTACTTC. The whole variable domain, filled in from reference TRBV5-4 and TRBJ2-5, reads ETGVTQSPTHLIKTRGQQVTLRCSSQSGHNTVSWYQQALGQGPQFIFQYYREEENGRGNFPPRFSGLQFPNYSSELNVNALELDDSALYLCASSLEALGISGGALDSETQYFGPGTRLLVL.

V and J are TRBV7-9 and TRBJ2-1; unclear D gene. V was shortened by 6 bases and J by 6 bases, with 6 bases between the two germline ends. The length of the CDR3 is 11 residues. CDR1 is SEHNR, CDR2 FQNEAQ, per germline (reference sequence). This chain's CDR3 is CASRLINEQFF. CDR3 DNA sequence: TGTGCCAGCAGACTTATCAATGAGCAGTTCTTC.

The V and J genes are TRBV7-9 and TRBJ1-2; D possibly corresponds to TRBD1 (6 bases). V dropped 4 bases and J dropped 0 bases, with 12 bases sitting between them. This CDR3 is built from 15 residues. Germline CDR1 SEHNR, CDR2 FQNEAQ (reference sequence). The chain's CDR3 is CASSSGHLSNYGYTF. DNA of the CDR3: TGTGCCAGCAGCTCGGGACACCTGTCTAACTATGGCTACACCTTC.

In regard to this clonotype: Compared with germline, one end of the junction differs, possibly owing to a read error. The gene calls are TRBV6-5 and TRBJ1-1; no firm D call. Per germline, CDR1 MNHEY and CDR2 SVGAGI. The CDR3 contains 13 residues. CDR3 protein: CVSIGGLSIEAFF. The DNA of the CDR3 is TGTGTCAGCATCGGAGGCCTCTCGATCGAAGCTTTCTTT.

The rearrangement uses TRBV12-3 or TRBV12-4 and TRBJ2-2, with D possibly called TRBD1 or TRBD2 (5 bases each). The ends were cut back, 5 bases at V and 4 bases at J, with 11 bases in the middle. The CDR3 sequence is 14 residues long. CDR3: CASSTTGLTGELFF. The CDR3 DNA reads as TGTGCCAGCAGTACCACAGGACTCACCGGGGAGCTGTTTTTT.

The chain is built from TRBV6-2 or TRBV6-3 and TRBJ1-5; maybe TRBD1 (5 bases). This CDR3 is built from 16 residues. V was pared by 0 bases and J by 1 base, with 10 bases between. Germline CDR1 reads MNHEY; CDR2 reads SVGEGT. The CDR3 region is CASSYSAGGSNQPQHF. The CDR3, as DNA: TGTGCCAGCAGTTACTCGGCGGGGGGAAGCAATCAGCCCCAGCATTTT.